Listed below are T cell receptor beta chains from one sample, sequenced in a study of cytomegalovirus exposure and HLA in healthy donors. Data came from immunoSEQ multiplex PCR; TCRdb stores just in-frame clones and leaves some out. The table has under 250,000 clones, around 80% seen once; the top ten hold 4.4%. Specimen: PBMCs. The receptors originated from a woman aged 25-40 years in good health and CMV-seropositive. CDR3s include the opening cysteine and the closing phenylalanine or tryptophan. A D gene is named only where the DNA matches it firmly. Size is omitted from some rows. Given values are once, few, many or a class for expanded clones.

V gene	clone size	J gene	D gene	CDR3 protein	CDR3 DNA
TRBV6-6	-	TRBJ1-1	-	CASTQSGDLNTEAFF	TGTGCCAGCACCCAATCCGGGGATCTAAACACTGAAGCTTTCTTT
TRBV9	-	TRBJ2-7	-	CASSVAGASEQYF	TGTGCCAGCAGCGTAGCAGGGGCAAGCGAGCAGTACTTC
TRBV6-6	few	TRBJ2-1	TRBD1	CASQGDEQFF	TGTGCCAGCCAGGGGGATGAGCAGTTCTTC
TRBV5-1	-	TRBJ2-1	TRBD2	CASSFGLAGGYVDEQFF	TGCGCCAGCAGCTTCGGGTTAGCGGGGGGCTATGTCGATGAGCAGTTCTTC
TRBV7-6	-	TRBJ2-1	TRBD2	CASSYSGSGNEQFF	TGTGCCAGCAGCTATAGCGGGAGCGGGAATGAGCAGTTCTTC
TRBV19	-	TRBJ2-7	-	CASSSPGAHEQYF	TGTGCCAGTAGTTCCCCAGGGGCGCACGAGCAGTACTTC
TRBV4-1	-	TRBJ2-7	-	CASSRFQGYSYEQYF	TGCGCCAGCAGCCGGTTCCAGGGGTACTCCTACGAGCAGTACTTC
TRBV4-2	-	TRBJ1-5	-	CASSQDMADMNQPQHF	TGTGCCAGCAGCCAAGATATGGCAGATATGAATCAGCCCCAGCATTTT
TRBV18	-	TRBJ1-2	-	CASSPMTGSGGYTF	TGTGCCAGCTCACCTATGACAGGATCCGGCGGCTACACCTTC
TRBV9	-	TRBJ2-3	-	CASSVEGSGGSTDTQYF	TGTGCCAGCAGCGTAGAGGGTAGCGGAGGCAGCACAGATACGCAGTATTTT
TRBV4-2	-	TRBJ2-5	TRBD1	CASSPGQGAQETQYF	TGTGCCAGCAGCCCCGGACAGGGGGCCCAAGAGACCCAGTACTTC
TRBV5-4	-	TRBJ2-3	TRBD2	CASSRRLAGEMNTQYF	TGTGCCAGCAGCCGTCGGCTAGCGGGAGAGATGAATACGCAGTATTTT